One and the same sample provided the 12 T cell receptor beta chains below, sequenced in a study of T cells in Graves' hyperthyroidism and ophthalmopathy. TCR beta CDR3 region amplification was performed from RNA transcripts. The TCR CDR3 first-round RT-PCR relied on the HTBI primer set. TCRdb processed the multiplex PCR reads anew with MiXCR; each CDR3 protein has one entry. The sample has 600,000 to 800,000 distinct CDR3 sequences, about a third seen once. Source material: blood. These receptors originate from a woman in her 40s with Graves' hyperthyroidism.

This clonotype came up many times. The V and J genes are TRBV10-3 and TRBJ1-4; D gene unclear. The CDR3 has 13 amino acids. The V gene's germline CDR1 is ENHRY and CDR2 SYGVKD. Trimming shortened V by 6 bases and J by 8 bases, and 13 bases separated the two germline ends. CDR3 bases: TGTGCCATCAGCATCGGACCCGGGGAAAAACTGTTTTTT. Encoded protein: CAISIGPGEKLFF.

This rearrangement joins TRBV25-1 to TRBJ2-6; D is tentatively TRBD1 or TRBD2 (5 bases each). Germline values: CDR1 MGHDK, CDR2 SYGVNS. The germline V and J ends were trimmed by 5 bases and 2 bases, with 16 bases remaining between them. The CDR3 sequence is 17 residues long. The CDR3 is CASSLSGQGPGANVLTF. CDR3 DNA: TGTGCCAGCAGTTTATCGGGGCAGGGACCTGGGGCCAACGTCCTGACTTTC. The entire variable domain, with the rest obtained from reference TRBV25-1 and TRBJ2-6, is as follows: EADIYQTPRYLVIGTGKKITLECSQTMGHDKMYWYQQDPGMELHLIHYSYGVNSTEKGDLSSESTVSRIRTEHFPLTLESARPSHTSQYLCASSLSGQGPGANVLTFGAGSRLTVL.

The V call is TRBV2, the J call TRBJ1-5, with 7 bases aligning to TRBD1. Germline V gene sequence: CDR1 SNHLY, CDR2 FYNNEI. Unmatched junction bases numbered 10, after V lost 6 bases and J lost 8 bases. CDR3 length: 14 amino acids. The CDR3 spells CASSETTGFEPQHF. The CDR3 DNA is TGTGCCAGCAGCGAAACGACAGGGTTTGAGCCCCAGCATTTT.

As concerns this clonotype: It may be a read error: a sequence one base away is much more abundant. V and J are TRBV7-9 and TRBJ2-7; D perhaps matches TRBD2 (5 bases). The CDR3 spans 13 residues. Trimming shortened V by 8 bases and J by 2 bases, and 13 bases separated the two germline ends. Germline V gives CDR1 SEHNR, CDR2 FQNEAQ (reference sequence). CDR3 region: CASGSGVTYEQYF. In nucleotides, the CDR3 is TGTGCCAGCGGCTCCGGGGTAACCTACGAGCAGTACTTC.

This clonotype was observed many times. CDR3 region: CASSRDANTEAFF. DNA for the CDR3: TGTGCCAGCAGTCGCGACGCGAACACTGAAGCTTTCTTT. This chain uses TRBV12-3 or TRBV12-4 with TRBJ1-1, with D unclear. The CDR3 is 13 amino acids. The V end was cut by 5 bases, the J end by 1 base, with 8 bases between.

The V gene is TRBV19, the J gene TRBJ2-6; the D gene could be TRBD1 or TRBD2 (6 bases each). Trimming pared 7 bases from V and 0 bases from J, leaving 16 bases between. This CDR3 contains 17 residues. The V gene's germline CDR1 is LNHDA and CDR2 SQIVND (reference sequence). CDR3 nucleotides: TGTGCCAGTAAGGGGCACGGGGGCTCCTCTGGGGCCAACGTCCTGACTTTC. The encoded protein is CASKGHGGSSGANVLTF.

This clonotype has at least ten counts. The V and J genes are TRBV12-3 or TRBV12-4 and TRBJ2-7; 13 positions match TRBD2. Losses at the gene ends were 5 bases for V and 3 bases for J; bases not matched to a gene: 4. The CDR3 length is 15 residues. This CDR3 reads CASSRRLAGGYEQYF. Here the CDR3 DNA reads TGTGCCAGCAGTCGCCGACTAGCGGGAGGCTACGAGCAGTACTTC.

This clonotype was observed many times. The chain recombines TRBV7-8 with TRBJ1-1; maybe TRBD1 (6 bases). This CDR3 is built from 15 residues. Per germline, CDR1 SGHVS and CDR2 FQNEAQ. The V end lost 5 bases, the J end lost 4 bases, and 17 bases lay between the germline ends. CDR3 in DNA: TGTGCCAGCAGCCCCAGACAGGTTCCGAGCACTGAAGCTTTCTTT. It encodes CASSPRQVPSTEAFF.

Of note for this clonotype: A much larger clone is a single base away; this may be a read error. The chain is built from TRBV6-5 and TRBJ2-5, with TRBD1 as a possible D gene (5 bases). The CDR3 extends over 14 amino acids. Per the germline V gene, CDR1 is MNHEY and CDR2 is SVGAGI. The V gene lost 2 bases and the J gene lost 6 bases, with 13 bases spanning the gap. CDR3 coding DNA: TGTGCCAGCAGTTACGCAAGGGGCGGTAAGACCCAGTACTTC. It translates to CASSYARGGKTQYF.

This clonotype was observed a handful of times. The chain links TRBV6-6 to TRBJ2-7, with a possible D match to TRBD2 (5 bases). The CDR3 extends over 11 amino acids. Per germline, CDR1 MNHNY and CDR2 SVGAGI (reference sequence). Between the trimmed V and J ends, which lost 6 bases and 6 bases, there was a span of 9 bases. DNA for the CDR3: TGTGCCAGCAGCGGGATGGGCGAGCAGTACTTC. Residues: CASSGMGEQYF.

The chain is built from TRBV2 and TRBJ1-5; no reliable D call. This CDR3 has 17 residues. V dropped 5 bases and J dropped 4 bases, with 21 bases sitting between them. Germline CDR1 and CDR2: SNHLY and FYNNEI. CDR3 nucleotides: TGTGCCAGCAGTTCCTTGCGAGGGTCACGGGATAATCAGCCCCAGCATTTT. Amino acid sequence: CASSSLRGSRDNQPQHF.

This clonotype appeared a few times. CDR3 DNA sequence: TGTGCCAGCAGCCCCGTGACCGGACTAAATGAAAAACTGTTTTTT. It codes for CASSPVTGLNEKLFF. This chain connects TRBV7-9 to TRBJ1-4; unclear D gene. This CDR3 contains 15 residues. With 5 bases removed from V and 5 bases from J, the gap between germline ends came to 15 bases. CDR1 is SEHNR, CDR2 FQNEAQ, per germline (reference sequence).